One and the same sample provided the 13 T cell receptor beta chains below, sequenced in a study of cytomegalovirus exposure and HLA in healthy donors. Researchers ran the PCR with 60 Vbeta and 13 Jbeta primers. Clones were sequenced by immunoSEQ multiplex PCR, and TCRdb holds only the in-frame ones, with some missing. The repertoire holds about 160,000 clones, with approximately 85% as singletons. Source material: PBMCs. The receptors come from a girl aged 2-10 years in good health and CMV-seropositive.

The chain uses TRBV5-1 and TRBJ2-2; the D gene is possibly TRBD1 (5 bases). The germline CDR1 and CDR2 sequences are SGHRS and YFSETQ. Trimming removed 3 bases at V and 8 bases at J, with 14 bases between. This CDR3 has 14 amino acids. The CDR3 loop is CASSWRQLGGELFF. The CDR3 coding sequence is TGCGCCAGCAGCTGGAGACAGCTAGGTGGGGAGCTGTTTTTT.

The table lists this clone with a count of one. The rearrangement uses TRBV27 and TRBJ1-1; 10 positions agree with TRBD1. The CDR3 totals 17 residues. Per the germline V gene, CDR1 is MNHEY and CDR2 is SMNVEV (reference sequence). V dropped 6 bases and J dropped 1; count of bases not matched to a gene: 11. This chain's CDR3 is CASSPGRTGGWNTEAFF. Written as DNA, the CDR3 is TGTGCCAGCAGCCCCGGCAGGACAGGGGGTTGGAACACTGAAGCTTTCTTT.

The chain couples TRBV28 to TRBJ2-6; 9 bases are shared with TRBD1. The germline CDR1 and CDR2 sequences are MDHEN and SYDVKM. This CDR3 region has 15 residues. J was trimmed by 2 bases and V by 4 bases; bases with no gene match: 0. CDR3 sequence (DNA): TGTGCCAGCAGTTGGACAGGGGCTGGGGCCAACGTCCTGACTTTC. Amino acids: CASSWTGAGANVLTF.

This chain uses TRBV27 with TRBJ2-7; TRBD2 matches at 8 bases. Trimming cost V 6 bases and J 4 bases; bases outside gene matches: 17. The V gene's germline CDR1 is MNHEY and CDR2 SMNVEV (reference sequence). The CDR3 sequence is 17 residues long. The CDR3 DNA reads TGTGCCAGCAGCAAACCCACTAGCGGAGGGCTATATTACGAGCAGTACTTC. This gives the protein CASSKPTSGGLYYEQYF.

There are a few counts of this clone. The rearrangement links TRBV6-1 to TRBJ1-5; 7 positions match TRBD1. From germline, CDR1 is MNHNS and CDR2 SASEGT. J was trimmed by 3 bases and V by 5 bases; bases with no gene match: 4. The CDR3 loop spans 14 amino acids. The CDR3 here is CASSPGTANQPQHF. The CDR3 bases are TGTGCCAGCAGTCCCGGGACAGCCAATCAGCCCCAGCATTTT.

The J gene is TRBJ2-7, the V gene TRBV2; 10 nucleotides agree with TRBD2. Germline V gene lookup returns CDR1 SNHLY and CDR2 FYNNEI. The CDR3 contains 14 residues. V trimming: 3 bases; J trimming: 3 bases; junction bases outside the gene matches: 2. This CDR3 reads CASSEASGGYEQYF. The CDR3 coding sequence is TGTGCCAGCAGTGAGGCTAGCGGGGGCTACGAGCAGTACTTC.

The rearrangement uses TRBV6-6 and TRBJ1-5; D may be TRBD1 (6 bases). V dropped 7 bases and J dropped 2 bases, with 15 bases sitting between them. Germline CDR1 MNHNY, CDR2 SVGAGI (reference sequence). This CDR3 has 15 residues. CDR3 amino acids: CASIKRGGGNQPQHF. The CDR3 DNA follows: TGTGCCAGCATTAAGAGGGGGGGAGGCAATCAGCCCCAGCATTTT.

CDR3 amino acids: CSATGVGSGNTIYF. CDR3 coding DNA: TGCAGCGCGACAGGGGTAGGCTCTGGAAACACCATATATTTT. V and J are TRBV29-1 and TRBJ1-3; 8 nucleotides align to TRBD1. Germline V gives CDR1 SQVTM, CDR2 ANQGSEA. The CDR3 consists of 14 residues. V was clipped by 7 bases and J by 0 bases; unmatched bases: 5.

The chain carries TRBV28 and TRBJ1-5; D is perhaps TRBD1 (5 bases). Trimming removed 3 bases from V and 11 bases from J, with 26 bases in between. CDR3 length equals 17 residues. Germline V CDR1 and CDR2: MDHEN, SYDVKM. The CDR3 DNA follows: TGTGCCAGCAGTTTTCCCACTGAGGGGTCCTTGACGGGAGCCCAGCATTTT. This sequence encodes CASSFPTEGSLTGAQHF.

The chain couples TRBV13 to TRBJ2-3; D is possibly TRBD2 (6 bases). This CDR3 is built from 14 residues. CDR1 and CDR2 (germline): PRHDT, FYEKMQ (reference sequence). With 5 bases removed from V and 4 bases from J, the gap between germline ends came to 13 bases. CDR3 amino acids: CASSVGTSPDTQYF. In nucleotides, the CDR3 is TGTGCCAGCAGCGTCGGGACTTCTCCAGATACGCAGTATTTT.

The CDR3 nucleotides are TGTGCCAGCAGTGAAGCTCGGGGTTGGGGCTACACCTTC. This gives the protein CASSEARGWGYTF. The chain has TRBV6-1 and TRBJ1-2, with D hard to call. Germline assignment: CDR1 MNHNS and CDR2 SASEGT. The CDR3 is made up of 13 amino acids. V gave up 0 bases and J gave up 8 bases, with 10 bases separating them.

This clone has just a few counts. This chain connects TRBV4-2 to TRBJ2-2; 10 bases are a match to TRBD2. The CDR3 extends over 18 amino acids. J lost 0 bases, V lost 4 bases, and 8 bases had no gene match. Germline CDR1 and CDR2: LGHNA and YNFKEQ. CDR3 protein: CASSPRTSGTSNTGELFF. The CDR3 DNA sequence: TGTGCCAGCAGCCCCAGGACTAGCGGCACTTCGAACACCGGGGAGCTGTTTTTT.

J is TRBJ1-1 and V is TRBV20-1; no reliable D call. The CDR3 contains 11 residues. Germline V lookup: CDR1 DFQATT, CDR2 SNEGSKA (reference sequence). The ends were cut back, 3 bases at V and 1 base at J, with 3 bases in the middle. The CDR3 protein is CSASWNTEAFF. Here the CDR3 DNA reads TGCAGTGCTAGCTGGAACACTGAAGCTTTCTTT.